This is a list of T cell receptor beta chains from one sample in a study of cytomegalovirus exposure and HLA in healthy donors. TCRdb's table, derived via immunoSEQ multiplex PCR, lists solely in-frame clones and lacks some. The sample shows about 110,000 clones, 70% to 80% of them seen only once. Source material: PBMCs. The receptors were gathered from a woman between 18 and 29 years old in good health and CMV-seropositive. CDR3s include the opening cysteine and the closing phenylalanine or tryptophan. A D gene is named only where the DNA matches it firmly. Size values are once, few and many counts, or a class for expanded clones, and some rows have none.

D gene: TRBD2; clone size: .; J gene: TRBJ2-7; V gene: TRBV11-3; CDR3 protein: CASSFSAGGPYEQYF; CDR3 DNA: TGTGCCAGCAGCTTCTCAGCGGGAGGCCCCTACGAGCAGTACTTC
D gene: TRBD1; clone size: .; J gene: TRBJ2-5; V gene: TRBV28; CDR3 protein: CASLGQPRETQYF; CDR3 DNA: TGTGCCAGTCTGGGACAGCCTCGGGAGACCCAGTACTTC
D gene: TRBD1; clone size: .; J gene: TRBJ2-5; V gene: TRBV5-6; CDR3 protein: CASTVDRRGETQYF; CDR3 DNA: TGTGCCAGCACTGTGGACAGGAGAGGAGAGACCCAGTACTTC
D gene: .; clone size: .; J gene: TRBJ2-1; V gene: TRBV15; CDR3 protein: CATSRDRGSYNEQFF; CDR3 DNA: TGTGCCACCAGCAGAGACCGGGGGTCCTACAATGAGCAGTTCTTC
D gene: .; clone size: .; J gene: TRBJ1-5; V gene: TRBV4-2; CDR3 protein: CASSQVPGEPQHF; CDR3 DNA: TGTGCCAGCAGCCAAGTCCCCGGGGAACCCCAGCATTTT
D gene: TRBD2; clone size: .; J gene: TRBJ2-7; V gene: TRBV30; CDR3 protein: CAWGRGSASVDEQYF; CDR3 DNA: TGTGCCTGGGGTCGCGGGAGCGCCAGTGTTGACGAGCAGTACTTC
D gene: TRBD1; clone size: .; J gene: TRBJ1-5; V gene: TRBV6-5; CDR3 protein: CASSPPGGQPQHF; CDR3 DNA: TGTGCCAGCAGTCCCCCAGGGGGTCAGCCCCAGCATTTT
D gene: TRBD2; clone size: few; J gene: TRBJ2-7; V gene: TRBV5-3; CDR3 protein: CARSSPQGAGYEQYF; CDR3 DNA: TGTGCCAGAAGCTCACCCCAGGGAGCGGGGTACGAGCAGTACTTC
D gene: TRBD1; clone size: .; J gene: TRBJ1-5; V gene: TRBV6-5; CDR3 protein: CASSYGQGTRAQHF; CDR3 DNA: TGTGCCAGCAGTTACGGACAGGGCACCCGGGCCCAGCATTTT
D gene: .; clone size: .; J gene: TRBJ2-3; V gene: TRBV7-8; CDR3 protein: CASSLTTLPRIRSPDTQYF; CDR3 DNA: TGTGCCAGCAGCCTCACGACTCTCCCGCGGATCCGATCGCCAGATACGCAGTATTTT
D gene: .; clone size: once; J gene: TRBJ2-2; V gene: TRBV6-6; CDR3 protein: CASKISGEDAGELFF; CDR3 DNA: TGTGCCAGCAAGATTAGCGGAGAAGACGCCGGGGAGCTGTTTTTT
D gene: .; clone size: .; J gene: TRBJ1-2; V gene: TRBV27; CDR3 protein: CASSLSMAGYGYTF; CDR3 DNA: TGTGCCAGCAGTTTATCGATGGCGGGATATGGCTACACCTTC
D gene: .; clone size: .; J gene: TRBJ2-7; V gene: TRBV28; CDR3 protein: CASSTGIEHPEQYF; CDR3 DNA: TGTGCCAGCAGTACCGGGATTGAGCACCCCGAGCAGTACTTC
D gene: .; clone size: .; J gene: TRBJ2-7; V gene: TRBV15; CDR3 protein: CATSRDSPTYEQYF; CDR3 DNA: TGTGCCACCAGCAGGGACAGTCCAACCTACGAGCAGTACTTC
D gene: .; clone size: few; J gene: TRBJ2-5; V gene: TRBV19; CDR3 protein: CASSIGTRYQETQYF; CDR3 DNA: TGTGCCAGTAGTATCGGCACGCGGTACCAAGAGACCCAGTACTTC
D gene: TRBD2; clone size: .; J gene: TRBJ2-5; V gene: TRBV5-4; CDR3 protein: CASSRPGTSGRFVGETQYF; CDR3 DNA: TGTGCCAGCAGCCGACCAGGGACTAGCGGGAGATTCGTCGGAGAGACCCAGTACTTC
D gene: .; clone size: .; J gene: TRBJ1-2; V gene: TRBV5-5; CDR3 protein: CASSPDGGRYYGYTF; CDR3 DNA: TGTGCCAGCAGCCCCGACGGGGGGCGATACTATGGCTACACCTTC
D gene: TRBD1; clone size: .; J gene: TRBJ1-2; V gene: TRBV5-1; CDR3 protein: CASSPSTGGYGYTF; CDR3 DNA: TGCGCCAGCAGCCCTTCCACAGGGGGCTATGGCTACACCTTC
D gene: TRBD1; clone size: .; J gene: TRBJ1-1; V gene: TRBV2; CDR3 protein: CASSEPPGDRAREAFF; CDR3 DNA: TGTGCCAGCAGTGAGCCCCCAGGGGACAGGGCTCGTGAAGCTTTCTTT
D gene: TRBD1; clone size: few; J gene: TRBJ1-2; V gene: TRBV13; CDR3 protein: CASSPDDRAPNYGYTF; CDR3 DNA: TGTGCCAGCAGCCCCGACGACAGGGCACCCAACTATGGCTACACCTTC
D gene: .; clone size: .; J gene: TRBJ1-1; V gene: TRBV7-9; CDR3 protein: CASSLTSWRGNTEAFF; CDR3 DNA: TGTGCCAGCAGCTTAACATCCTGGAGGGGGAACACTGAAGCTTTCTTT
D gene: .; clone size: .; J gene: TRBJ1-1; V gene: TRBV7-3; CDR3 protein: CASSSLGGTEAFF; CDR3 DNA: TGTGCCAGCAGCTCACTCGGGGGCACTGAAGCTTTCTTT
D gene: .; clone size: .; J gene: TRBJ2-1; V gene: TRBV4-1; CDR3 protein: CASSQDVNEQFF; CDR3 DNA: TGCGCCAGCAGCCAAGACGTAAATGAGCAGTTCTTC
D gene: .; clone size: .; J gene: TRBJ1-1; V gene: TRBV4-2; CDR3 protein: CASSQENRNTEAFF; CDR3 DNA: TGTGCCAGCAGCCAAGAGAACAGGAACACTGAAGCTTTCTTT
D gene: .; clone size: .; J gene: TRBJ2-5; V gene: TRBV6-5; CDR3 protein: CASSPGPYQETQYF; CDR3 DNA: TGTGCCAGCAGTCCTGGGCCCTACCAAGAGACCCAGTACTTC
D gene: TRBD2; clone size: .; J gene: TRBJ2-7; V gene: TRBV10-3; CDR3 protein: CAIRPGLAFNEQYF; CDR3 DNA: TGTGCCATCAGACCGGGACTAGCGTTCAACGAGCAGTACTTC
D gene: .; clone size: few; J gene: TRBJ2-3; V gene: TRBV4-1; CDR3 protein: CASSQDVGGGGRTQYF; CDR3 DNA: TGCGCCAGCAGCCAAGATGTCGGGGGAGGAGGTCGGACGCAGTATTTT
D gene: .; clone size: .; J gene: TRBJ1-4; V gene: TRBV4-1; CDR3 protein: CASSQEGRGGEKLFF; CDR3 DNA: TGCGCCAGCAGCCAAGAAGGCAGGGGCGGTGAAAAACTGTTTTTT
D gene: .; clone size: .; J gene: TRBJ2-2; V gene: TRBV28; CDR3 protein: CASSPLTNTGELFF; CDR3 DNA: TGTGCCAGCAGCCCACTCACGAACACCGGGGAGCTGTTTTTT
D gene: .; clone size: .; J gene: TRBJ1-1; V gene: TRBV5-1; CDR3 protein: CASSLAGVTGLRGTEAFF; CDR3 DNA: TGCGCCAGCAGCTTGGCCGGAGTTACAGGGTTACGGGGCACTGAAGCTTTCTTT
D gene: .; clone size: .; J gene: TRBJ1-4; V gene: TRBV2; CDR3 protein: CASSSGVSSEKLFF; CDR3 DNA: TGTGCCAGCAGTTCAGGTGTTTCCTCTGAAAAACTGTTTTTT
D gene: .; clone size: .; J gene: TRBJ2-7; V gene: TRBV10-3; CDR3 protein: CAISEKAGRREQYF; CDR3 DNA: TGTGCCATCAGTGAGAAGGCAGGAAGGCGCGAGCAGTACTTC
D gene: .; clone size: .; J gene: TRBJ1-4; V gene: TRBV7-9; CDR3 protein: CASSSVGEAILFF; CDR3 DNA: TGTGCCAGCAGCTCAGTCGGGGAAGCAATACTGTTTTTT
D gene: .; clone size: .; J gene: TRBJ1-4; V gene: TRBV30; CDR3 protein: CAWSVLGRVSEKLFF; CDR3 DNA: TGTGCCTGGAGTGTACTGGGGAGGGTTAGTGAAAAACTGTTTTTT
D gene: TRBD1; clone size: .; J gene: TRBJ1-1; V gene: TRBV5-1; CDR3 protein: CASSFQDRGSDTEAFF; CDR3 DNA: TGCGCCAGCAGCTTCCAGGACAGGGGGTCGGACACTGAAGCTTTCTTT
D gene: .; clone size: .; J gene: TRBJ1-5; V gene: TRBV5-5; CDR3 protein: CASSLEGRGNQPQHF; CDR3 DNA: TGTGCCAGCAGCTTGGAGGGCAGGGGCAATCAGCCCCAGCATTTT